This T cell receptor beta chain is drawn from a study of beta chain features in type 1 diabetes (dated by TCRdb to 2017 to 2018). For the study in its entirety: Mean age, gender distribution, total cell number and subset yield did not differ between patients and healthy donors. Across all samples, approximately 100 million sorted cells were examined, and cell number per subset correlated strongly with RNA yield. The study compared the TCRB repertoires of sorted circulating CD4+ T cell subsets in recently diagnosed type 1 diabetes patients with those in matched healthy donors. Naive and central memory subsets were obtained from all 30 or so donors, but regulatory and stem cell-like memory subsets were isolated from only 8 patients and 8 healthy donors.

All of the isolated RNA was reverse transcribed with the High Capacity cDNA Reverse Transcription Kit, so expressed TCRB transcripts were sequenced. Deep immunoSEQ sequencing was applied to naive, central memory and regulatory T cell samples, giving an average of about 3.4 million total reads per sample. After sorted cells were lysed in RLT buffer, RNA was extracted with DNase-treated RNeasy Micro or Mini kits, with the choice depending on cell number. Each cell subset was processed on its own to prevent cross-contamination, while patient and healthy donor samples were processed together. Using the immunoSEQ multiplex PCR, TCRB sequences were amplified from cDNA into 87-bp fragments spanning the CDR3 region. Sequencing of the amplicons was performed on the Illumina HiSeq platform. On the authors' methods: PCR bias was computationally corrected using synthetic template baselines, reads within Hamming distance 2 were collapsed, and singletons that could not be merged were discarded. Reads were aligned against IMGT to assign V, D and J genes, CDR3 length and insertions or deletions at six rearrangement sites. Within each subset, clonotype counts were normalized to sorted cell number, after which true diversity and Gini coefficients were computed with the tcR R package. The overlap coefficient, calculated on TCRB nucleotide sequences, was used to measure repertoire sharing. Out-of-frame TCRB sequences from naive cells were analyzed as a proxy for the pre-selection repertoire. The clones in this table, taken by TCRdb from immuneACCESS, are in-frame only. Not every clone is retained; where verified, under half of the shortfall comes from an unresolved V gene, and the cause of the rest is unknown. That table furnishes V, J and clone size, whereas the DNA furnished D and trimming. In all, the sample holds around 710,000 clones, and around 12% of those were seen once. 0.095% to 0.15% of the sample belongs to the ten largest clones.

Here is what the overall study found, with its caveats: Naive, central memory and regulatory TCRB repertoires appeared to be more similar among patients than among healthy donors. A moderate but significant shortening of TCRB CDR3 length was observed in type 1 diabetes patients in all four CD4+ subsets. Because cDNA was sequenced instead of genomic DNA, highly expressing activated cells could be over-represented, though the groups showed no difference in activation or CD3 levels. Because the HLA sub-analyses included only small numbers of individuals, any influence of HLA type on TCRB rearrangement was left unresolved. Fewer insertions and more nucleotide deletions at VDJ recombination sites were observed in patients with type 1 diabetes, implying thymic rearrangement abnormalities. PCR may preferentially amplify shorter templates, but because patient and control samples were amplified and corrected together, any resulting skew would affect both groups equally.

In regard to this clone: It lacks a known antigen. No much larger clone exists at a distance of one base, and base qualities are not known.

Spanning cysteine to phenylalanine, the CDR3 consists of 14 amino acids. Left in the record is the CDR3 DNA by itself, 42 bases read in frame from the first base. Trimmed from V: 5 bases; trimmed from J: 11 bases; junction bases lacking a gene match: 14. The germline V gene gives CDR1 as SGHVS and CDR2 as FNYEAQ. Each donor gave one peripheral blood draw, roughly 120 mL on average, collected into heparinised tubes. Using a panel that included CD45RO, CCR7, CD25, CD127, CD95 and CD27, naive, central memory, regulatory and stem cell-like memory CD4+ T cells were sorted on a BD FACSAria II. Purity was above 95% for every sorted population. PBMCs were separated immediately by Lymphoprep density gradient centrifugation and were stained directly, without being cultured. Samples were stained and sorted in pairs, with one healthy donor and one patient per experiment, so that batch effects were minimized.

The specimen was naive CD4+ T cells from blood. The sample's cell subset or site label is to be understood as: true naive CD4+ T cells. The receptor comes from a man aged 30-40 years with type 1 diabetes. The chain is made from TRBV7-6 and TRBJ2-7; the central 8 bases match TRBD1. The CDR3 has the sequence CASSPGTGSGQEYF. The base sequence is TGTGCCAGCAGCCCCGGGACAGGCAGCGGGCAGGAGTACTTC.